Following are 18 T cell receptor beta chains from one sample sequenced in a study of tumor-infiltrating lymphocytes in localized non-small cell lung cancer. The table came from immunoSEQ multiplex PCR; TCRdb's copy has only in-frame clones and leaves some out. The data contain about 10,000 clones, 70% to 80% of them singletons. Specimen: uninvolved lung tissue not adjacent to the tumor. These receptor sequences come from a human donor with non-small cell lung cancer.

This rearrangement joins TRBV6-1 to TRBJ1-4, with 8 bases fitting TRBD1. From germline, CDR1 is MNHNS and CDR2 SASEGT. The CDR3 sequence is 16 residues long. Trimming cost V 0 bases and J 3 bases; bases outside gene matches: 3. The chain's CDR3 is CASSEARTGPNEKLFF. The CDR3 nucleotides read TGTGCCAGCAGTGAAGCGCGGACAGGGCCTAATGAAAAACTGTTTTTT.

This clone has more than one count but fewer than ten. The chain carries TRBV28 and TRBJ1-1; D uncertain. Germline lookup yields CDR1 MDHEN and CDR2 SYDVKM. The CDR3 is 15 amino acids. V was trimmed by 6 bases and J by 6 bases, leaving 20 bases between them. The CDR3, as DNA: TGTGCCAGCAGGCCAATGGGCCCCAAGACTTCTGAAGCTTTCTTT. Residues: CASRPMGPKTSEAFF.

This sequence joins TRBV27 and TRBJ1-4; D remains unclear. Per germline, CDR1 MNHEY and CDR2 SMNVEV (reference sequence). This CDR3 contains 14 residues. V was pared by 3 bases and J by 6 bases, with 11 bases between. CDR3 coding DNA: TGTGCCAGCAGTTTGTCCCCGGATGATGAAAAACTGTTTTTT. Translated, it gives CASSLSPDDEKLFF.

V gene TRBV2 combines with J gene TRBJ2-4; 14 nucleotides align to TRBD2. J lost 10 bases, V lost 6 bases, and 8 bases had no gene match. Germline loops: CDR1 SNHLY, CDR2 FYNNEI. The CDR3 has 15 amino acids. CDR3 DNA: TGTGCCAGCAGAAGACTAGCGGGGGGGCCTCTGATTCAGTACTTC. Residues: CASRRLAGGPLIQYF.

Here the CDR3 reads CSVYLVGLTSSPGDTQYF. The CDR3 bases are TGCAGCGTTTATCTTGTGGGATTGACTAGCTCCCCGGGAGATACGCAGTATTTT. This chain uses TRBV29-1 with TRBJ2-3; 7 bases fit TRBD2. The junction had 22 bases not matched to a gene; V was cut back by 5 bases and J by 5 bases. This CDR3 region has 18 residues. Germline values: CDR1 SQVTM, CDR2 ANQGSEA.

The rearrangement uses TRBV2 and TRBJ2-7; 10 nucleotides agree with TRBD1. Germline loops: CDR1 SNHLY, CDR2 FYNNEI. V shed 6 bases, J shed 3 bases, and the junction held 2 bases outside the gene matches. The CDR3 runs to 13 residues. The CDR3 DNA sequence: TGTGCCAGCAGGGACAGGGGGGGCTACGAGCAGTACTTC. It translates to CASRDRGGYEQYF.

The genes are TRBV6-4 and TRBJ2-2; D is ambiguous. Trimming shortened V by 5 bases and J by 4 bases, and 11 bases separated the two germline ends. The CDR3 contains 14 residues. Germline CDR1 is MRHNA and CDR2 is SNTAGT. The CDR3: CASSYDSGTGELFF. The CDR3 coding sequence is TGTGCCAGCAGTTACGATTCGGGCACCGGGGAGCTGTTTTTT.

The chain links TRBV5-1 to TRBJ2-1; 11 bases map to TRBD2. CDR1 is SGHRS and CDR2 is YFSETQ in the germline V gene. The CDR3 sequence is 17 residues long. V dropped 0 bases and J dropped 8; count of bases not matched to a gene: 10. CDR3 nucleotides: TGCGCCAGCAGCTTGGTAGCGGGGGGGCCGGGGGTATATGAGCAGTTCTTC. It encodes CASSLVAGGPGVYEQFF.

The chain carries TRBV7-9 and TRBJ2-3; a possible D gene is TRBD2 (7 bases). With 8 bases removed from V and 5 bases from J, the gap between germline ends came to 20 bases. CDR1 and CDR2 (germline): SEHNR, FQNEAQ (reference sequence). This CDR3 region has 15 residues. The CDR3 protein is CASLEGGGAEDTQYF. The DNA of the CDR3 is TGTGCCAGCTTAGAAGGGGGGGGCGCGGAAGATACGCAGTATTTT.

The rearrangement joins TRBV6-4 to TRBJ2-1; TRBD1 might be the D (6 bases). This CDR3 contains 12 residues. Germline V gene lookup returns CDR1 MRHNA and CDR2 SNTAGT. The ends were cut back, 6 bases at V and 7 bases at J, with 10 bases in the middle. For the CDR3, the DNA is TGTGCCAGCAGGGGAACAGGGAATGAGCAGTTCTTC. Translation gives CASRGTGNEQFF.

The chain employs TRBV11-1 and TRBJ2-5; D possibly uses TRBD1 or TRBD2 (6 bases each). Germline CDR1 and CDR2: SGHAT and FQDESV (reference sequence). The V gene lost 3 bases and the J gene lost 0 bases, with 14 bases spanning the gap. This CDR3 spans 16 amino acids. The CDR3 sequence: CASSLLGGPNQETQYF. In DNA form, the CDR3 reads TGTGCCAGCAGCTTGTTAGGGGGGCCCAACCAAGAGACCCAGTACTTC.

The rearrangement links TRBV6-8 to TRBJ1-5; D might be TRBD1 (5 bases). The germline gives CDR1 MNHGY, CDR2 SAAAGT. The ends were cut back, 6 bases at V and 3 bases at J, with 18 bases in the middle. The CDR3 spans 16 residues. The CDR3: CASSPGGRMHNQPQHF. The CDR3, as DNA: TGTGCCAGCAGCCCCGGGGGAAGGATGCACAATCAGCCCCAGCATTTT.

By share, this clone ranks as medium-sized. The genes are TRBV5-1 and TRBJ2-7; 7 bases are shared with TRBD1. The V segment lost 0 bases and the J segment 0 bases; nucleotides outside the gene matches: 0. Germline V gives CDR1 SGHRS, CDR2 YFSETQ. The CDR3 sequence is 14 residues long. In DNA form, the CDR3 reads TGCGCCAGCAGCTTGGGGGACAGCTCCTACGAGCAGTACTTC. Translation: CASSLGDSSYEQYF.

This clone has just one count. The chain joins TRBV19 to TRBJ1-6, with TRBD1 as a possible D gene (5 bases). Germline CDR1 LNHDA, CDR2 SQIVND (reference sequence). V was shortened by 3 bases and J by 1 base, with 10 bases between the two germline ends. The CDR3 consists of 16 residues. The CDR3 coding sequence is TGTGCCAGTAGTATTCATCAGGGATCCTATAATTCACCCCTCCACTTT. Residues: CASSIHQGSYNSPLHF.

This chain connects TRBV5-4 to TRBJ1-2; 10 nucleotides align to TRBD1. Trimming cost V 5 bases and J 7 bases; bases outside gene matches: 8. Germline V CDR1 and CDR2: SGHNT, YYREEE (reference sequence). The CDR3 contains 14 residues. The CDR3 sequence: CASSSPGQGSGYTF. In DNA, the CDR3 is TGTGCCAGCAGTTCACCGGGACAGGGGAGTGGCTACACCTTC.

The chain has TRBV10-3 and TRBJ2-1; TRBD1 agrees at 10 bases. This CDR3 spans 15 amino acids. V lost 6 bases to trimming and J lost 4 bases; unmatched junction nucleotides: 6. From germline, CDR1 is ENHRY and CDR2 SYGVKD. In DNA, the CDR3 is TGTGCCATCAGCCCCGGGACAGGGGCGTACAATGAGCAGTTCTTC. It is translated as CAISPGTGAYNEQFF.

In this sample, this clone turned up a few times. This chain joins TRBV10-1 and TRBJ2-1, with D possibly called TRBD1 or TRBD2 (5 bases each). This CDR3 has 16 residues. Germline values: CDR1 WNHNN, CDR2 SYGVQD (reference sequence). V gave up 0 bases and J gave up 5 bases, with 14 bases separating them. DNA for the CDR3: TGCGCCAGCAGTGAGTCGACGGGGCGTCAAAACAATGAGCAGTTCTTC. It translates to CASSESTGRQNNEQFF.

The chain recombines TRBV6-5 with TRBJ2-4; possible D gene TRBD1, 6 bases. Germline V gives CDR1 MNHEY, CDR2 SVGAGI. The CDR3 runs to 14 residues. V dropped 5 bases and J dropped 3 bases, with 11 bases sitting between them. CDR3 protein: CASSREGVKNIQYF. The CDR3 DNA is TGTGCCAGCAGTAGAGAGGGGGTCAAAAACATTCAGTACTTC.